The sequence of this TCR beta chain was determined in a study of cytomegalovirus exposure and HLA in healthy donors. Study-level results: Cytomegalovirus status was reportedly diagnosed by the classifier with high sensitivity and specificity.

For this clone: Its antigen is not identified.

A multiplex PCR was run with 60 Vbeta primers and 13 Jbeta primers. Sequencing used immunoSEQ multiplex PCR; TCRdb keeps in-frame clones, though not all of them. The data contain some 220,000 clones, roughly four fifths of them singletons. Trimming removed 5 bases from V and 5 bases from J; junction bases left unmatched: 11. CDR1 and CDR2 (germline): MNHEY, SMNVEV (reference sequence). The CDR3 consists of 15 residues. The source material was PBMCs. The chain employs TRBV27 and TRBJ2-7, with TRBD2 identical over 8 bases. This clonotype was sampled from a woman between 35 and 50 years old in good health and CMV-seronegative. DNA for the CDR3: TGTGCCAGCAGTACGTTTCTCGGGGGGGCCCACGAGCAGTACTTC. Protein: CASSTFLGGAHEQYF.